This T cell receptor (beta chain) stems from a study of chronic HIV infection and antiretroviral therapy. The CDR3 runs to 12 residues. Per the germline V gene, CDR1 is MNHEY and CDR2 is SVGEGT. From the 5' RACE reads, TCRdb called clonotypes with MiXCR, one entry per CDR3 protein. The sample carries fewer than 40,000 distinct CDR3 sequences, about 7.4% recorded once. This clonotype occurred a few times. An end of the junction does not agree with germline; a read error may underlie this. This sequence originates from an adult who had HIV and had not received antiretroviral therapy, or was an uninfected healthy control (not recorded which). Sequenced: peripheral blood. The J gene is TRBJ1-6, the V gene TRBV6-2 or TRBV6-3; D unclear. CDR3 coding DNA: TGTGCCAGCAGGGACGACATATCACTCCTCCACTTT. Residues: CASRDDISLLHF.